There are a few counts of the clone carrying this T cell receptor (beta chain). The data originate from a study of radiotherapy plus CTLA-4 blockade in lung cancer. Some clones are missing from TCRdb's copy, which holds only in-frame ones; the method was immunoSEQ multiplex PCR. Found here are more than 40,000 clones, 70% to 75% of them singletons; the top ten hold 3% to 4%. CDR1 and CDR2 (germline): WNHNN, SYGVQD (reference sequence). The CDR3 length is 15 residues. Between the trimmed V and J ends, which lost 3 bases and 1 base, there was a span of 11 bases. The receptor comes from a human donor with non-small cell lung cancer who had a complete response to radiotherapy plus ipilimumab. This chain links TRBV10-1 with TRBJ2-3, with a tentative D call TRBD1 (5 bases). The sequencing here drew on peripheral blood, taken from a patient treated with radiotherapy plus ipilimumab. As DNA, the CDR3 is TGCGCCAGCAGTGAAGGGGTGACAGGCACAGATACGCAGTATTTT. It specifies CASSEGVTGTDTQYF.